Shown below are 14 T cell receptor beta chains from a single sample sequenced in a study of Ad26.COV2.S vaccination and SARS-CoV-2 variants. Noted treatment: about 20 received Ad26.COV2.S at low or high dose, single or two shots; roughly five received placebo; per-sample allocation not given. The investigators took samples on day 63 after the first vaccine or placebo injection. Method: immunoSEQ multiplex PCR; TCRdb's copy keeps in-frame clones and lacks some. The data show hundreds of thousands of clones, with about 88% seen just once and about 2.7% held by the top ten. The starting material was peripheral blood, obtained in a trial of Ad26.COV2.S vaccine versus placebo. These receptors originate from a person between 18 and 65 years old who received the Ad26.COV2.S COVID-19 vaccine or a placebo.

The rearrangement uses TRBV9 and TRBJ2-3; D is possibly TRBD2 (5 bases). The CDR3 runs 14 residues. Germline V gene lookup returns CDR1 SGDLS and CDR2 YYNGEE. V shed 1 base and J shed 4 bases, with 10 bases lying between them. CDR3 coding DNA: TGTGCCAGCAGCGTATTGGGGAGCCCAGATACGCAGTATTTT. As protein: CASSVLGSPDTQYF.

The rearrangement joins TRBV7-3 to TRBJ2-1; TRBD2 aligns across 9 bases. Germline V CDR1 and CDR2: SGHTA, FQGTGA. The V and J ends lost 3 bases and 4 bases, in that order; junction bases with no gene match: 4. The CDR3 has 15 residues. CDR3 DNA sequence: TGTGCCAGCAGCTTGAGGCGGGAGGGTTACAATGAGCAGTTCTTC. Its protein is CASSLRREGYNEQFF.

Written as DNA, the CDR3 is TGCGCCAGCAACCCCTTTAAAGGGAGTCCCACAGATACGCAGTATTTT. As protein: CASNPFKGSPTDTQYF. The V call is TRBV5-1, the J call TRBJ2-3; possibly TRBD2 for D (5 bases). CDR3 length: 16 amino acids. Between the trimmed V and J ends, which lost 6 bases and 2 bases, there was a span of 19 bases. CDR1 is SGHRS, CDR2 YFSETQ, per germline.

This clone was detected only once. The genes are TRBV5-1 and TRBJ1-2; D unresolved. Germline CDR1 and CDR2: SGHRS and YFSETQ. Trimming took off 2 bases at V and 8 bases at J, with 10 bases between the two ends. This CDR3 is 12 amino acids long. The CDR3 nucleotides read TGCGCCAGCAGCTTAGGAGTTAGAGGCTACACCTTC. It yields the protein CASSLGVRGYTF. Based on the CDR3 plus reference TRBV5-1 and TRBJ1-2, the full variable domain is KAGVTQTPRYLIKTRGQQVTLSCSPISGHRSVSWYQQTPGQGLQFLFEYFSETQRNKGNFPGRFSGRQFSNSRSEMNVSTLELGDSALYLCASSLGVRGYTFGSGTRLTVV.

CDR3 amino acids: CASSAGTGRETQYF. The CDR3 DNA is TGTGCCAGCAGCGCCGGGACAGGGCGAGAGACCCAGTACTTC. The chain has TRBV7-3 and TRBJ2-5, with 9 bases aligning to TRBD1. The junction had 5 bases not matched to a gene; V was cut back by 5 bases and J by 4 bases. CDR1 and CDR2 (germline): SGHTA, FQGTGA. This CDR3 is built from 14 residues.

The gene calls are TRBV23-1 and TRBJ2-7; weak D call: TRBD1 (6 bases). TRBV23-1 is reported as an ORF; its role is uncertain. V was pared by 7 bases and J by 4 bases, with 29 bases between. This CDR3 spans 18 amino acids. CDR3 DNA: TGCGCCAGCAAACTTGGGGGTAACCAACCTCGAGGGGGTTACGAGCAGTACGTC. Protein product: CASKLGGNQPRGGYEQYV.

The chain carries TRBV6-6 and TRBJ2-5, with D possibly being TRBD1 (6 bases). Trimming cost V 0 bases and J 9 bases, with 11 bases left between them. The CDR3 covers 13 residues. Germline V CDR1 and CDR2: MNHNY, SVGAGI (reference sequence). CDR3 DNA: TGTGCCAGCAGTTACTCGGCAGGGGCCCCCCAGTACTTC. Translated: CASSYSAGAPQYF.

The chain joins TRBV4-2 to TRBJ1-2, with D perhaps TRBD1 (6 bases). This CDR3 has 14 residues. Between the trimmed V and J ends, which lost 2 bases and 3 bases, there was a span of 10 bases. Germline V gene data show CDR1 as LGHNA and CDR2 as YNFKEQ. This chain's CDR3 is CASSQQGSHYGYTF. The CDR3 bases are TGTGCCAGCAGCCAACAGGGGAGTCACTATGGCTACACCTTC.

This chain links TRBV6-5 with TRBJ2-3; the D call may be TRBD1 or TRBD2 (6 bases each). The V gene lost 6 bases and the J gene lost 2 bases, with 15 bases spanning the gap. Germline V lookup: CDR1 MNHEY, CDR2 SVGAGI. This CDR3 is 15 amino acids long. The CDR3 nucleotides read TGTGCCAGCAGCCTTAGGGGGGATTACACAGATACGCAGTATTTT. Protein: CASSLRGDYTDTQYF.

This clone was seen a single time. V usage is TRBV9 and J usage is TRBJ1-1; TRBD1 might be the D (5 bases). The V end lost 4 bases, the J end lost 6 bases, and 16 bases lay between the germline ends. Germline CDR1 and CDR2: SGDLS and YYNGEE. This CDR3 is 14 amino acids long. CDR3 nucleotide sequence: TGTGCCAGCAGCATCAGGGACTCCGAAGCTGAAGCTTTCTTT. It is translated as CASSIRDSEAEAFF.

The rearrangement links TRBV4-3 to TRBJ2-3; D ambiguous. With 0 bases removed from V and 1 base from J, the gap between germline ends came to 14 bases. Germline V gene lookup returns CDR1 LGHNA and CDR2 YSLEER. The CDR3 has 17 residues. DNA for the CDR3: TGCGCCAGCAGCCAAGATCGACCACTCCGGGGCACAGATACGCAGTATTTT. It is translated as CASSQDRPLRGTDTQYF.

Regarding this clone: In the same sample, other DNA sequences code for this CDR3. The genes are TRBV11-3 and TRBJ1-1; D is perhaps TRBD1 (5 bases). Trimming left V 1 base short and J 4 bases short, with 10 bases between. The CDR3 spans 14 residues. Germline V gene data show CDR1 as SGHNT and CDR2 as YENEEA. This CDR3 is CASSLGGAGTEAFF. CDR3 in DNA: TGTGCCAGCAGCTTAGGGGGCGCGGGCACTGAAGCTTTCTTT.

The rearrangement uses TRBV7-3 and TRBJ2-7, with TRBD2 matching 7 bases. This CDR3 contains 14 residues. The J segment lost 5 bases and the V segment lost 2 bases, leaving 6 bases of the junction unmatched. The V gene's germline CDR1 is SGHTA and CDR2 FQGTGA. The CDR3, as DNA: TGTGCCAGCAGCTTAGTGGCAGGGAGGGACGAGCAGTACTTC. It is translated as CASSLVAGRDEQYF.

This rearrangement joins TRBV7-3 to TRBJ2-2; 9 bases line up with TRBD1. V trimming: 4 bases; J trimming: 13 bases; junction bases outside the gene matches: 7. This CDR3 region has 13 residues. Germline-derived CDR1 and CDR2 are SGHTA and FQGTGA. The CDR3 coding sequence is TGTGCCAGCAGCTATATCGGACAGGGGCCGCTGTTTTTT. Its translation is CASSYIGQGPLFF.